A selection of T cell receptor beta chains follows, all from one sample in a study of T-cell reconstitution after alpha-beta-depleted transplantation in children. MiXCR was run by TCRdb on the PCR reads, yielding one entry per CDR3 protein. Of 90,000 to 150,000 distinct CDR3 sequences listed, around 23% were seen once; the top ten hold about 10%. Sequencing was performed on PBMCs, mostly from graft donor cells, taken 180 days after TCRalphabeta/CD19-depleted stem cell transplant. The receptors originated from a male patient aged 2-15 years who had a stem cell transplant for chronic granulomatous disease, so the T cells may come from the graft donor. Both conserved end residues are part of each CDR3. A D gene is named only where the DNA matches it firmly. The listing skips clone size in some rows; elsewhere it reads once, few, many or a size class.

j_call: TRBJ1-1
d_call: -
clone_size: -
v_call: TRBV5-1
cdr3_nt: TGCGCCAGCAGCTTGGCATTGACAGGAGGAGCTTTCTTT
cdr3_aa: CASSLALTGGAFF

j_call: TRBJ2-1
d_call: TRBD1
clone_size: few
v_call: TRBV15
cdr3_nt: TGTGCCACCAGCAGAGATAAGGGGGCATACAATGAGCAGTTCTTC
cdr3_aa: CATSRDKGAYNEQFF

j_call: TRBJ2-7
d_call: TRBD2
clone_size: few
v_call: TRBV27
cdr3_nt: TGTGCCAGCAGGGCAGGACTAGTCGGGGAGCAGTACTTC
cdr3_aa: CASRAGLVGEQYF

j_call: TRBJ2-3
d_call: -
clone_size: few
v_call: TRBV10-3
cdr3_nt: TGTGCCATCAGTGATGAGGGGGACGTTATCCCTCCGCAGTATTTT
cdr3_aa: CAISDEGDVIPPQYF

j_call: TRBJ1-6
d_call: -
clone_size: few
v_call: TRBV27
cdr3_nt: TGTGCCAGCAGTCCCGCCGGGTCCTATAATTCACCCCTCCACTTT
cdr3_aa: CASSPAGSYNSPLHF

j_call: TRBJ1-5
d_call: -
clone_size: -
v_call: TRBV7-2
cdr3_nt: TGTGCCAGCAGCACCACAGGGTTAGCTAATCAGCCCCAGCATTTT
cdr3_aa: CASSTTGLANQPQHF

j_call: TRBJ2-3
d_call: -
clone_size: once
v_call: TRBV11-2
cdr3_nt: TGTGCCAGCAGCTTTCCGCAGGGAGTTAGCACAGATACGCAGTATTTT
cdr3_aa: CASSFPQGVSTDTQYF

j_call: TRBJ2-2
d_call: -
clone_size: few
v_call: TRBV12-3/TRBV12-4
cdr3_nt: TGTGCCAGCCAAGGTCAGGGAACTATCGGGGAGCTGTTTTTT
cdr3_aa: CASQGQGTIGELFF

j_call: TRBJ1-2
d_call: -
clone_size: -
v_call: TRBV18
cdr3_nt: TGTGCCAGCTCACCAGGGGCGGGCTATGGCTACACCTTC
cdr3_aa: CASSPGAGYGYTF

j_call: TRBJ2-2
d_call: TRBD1
clone_size: few
v_call: TRBV20-1
cdr3_nt: TGCAGTGCTAGAGGAGGGGGCAACACCGGGGAGCTGTTTTTT
cdr3_aa: CSARGGGNTGELFF

j_call: TRBJ2-1
d_call: -
clone_size: -
v_call: TRBV12-3/TRBV12-4
cdr3_nt: TGTGCCAGCGGGCGTCCTGGGAATGAGCAGTTCTTC
cdr3_aa: CASGRPGNEQFF

j_call: TRBJ2-7
d_call: -
clone_size: -
v_call: TRBV5-5
cdr3_nt: TGTGCCAGCGAAACCGGGGGCGGGTTCTACGAGCAGTACTTC
cdr3_aa: CASETGGGFYEQYF

j_call: TRBJ2-1
d_call: -
clone_size: few
v_call: TRBV12-3/TRBV12-4
cdr3_nt: TGTGCCAGCAGTTTAGTTGCAACCTACAATGAGCAGTTCTTC
cdr3_aa: CASSLVATYNEQFF

j_call: TRBJ2-7
d_call: TRBD2
clone_size: -
v_call: TRBV5-5
cdr3_nt: TGTGCCAGCAGCTTGGATATTGTGACTAGCGGTACCTACGAGCAGTACTTC
cdr3_aa: CASSLDIVTSGTYEQYF

j_call: TRBJ1-1
d_call: -
clone_size: -
v_call: TRBV12-3/TRBV12-4
cdr3_nt: TGTGCCAGCAGCGGACGGGGCAACACTGAAGCTTTCTTT
cdr3_aa: CASSGRGNTEAFF

j_call: TRBJ2-1
d_call: TRBD2
clone_size: many
v_call: TRBV4-2
cdr3_nt: TGTGCCAGCAGCACACCGGGACTAGTTTACAATGAGCAGTTCTTC
cdr3_aa: CASSTPGLVYNEQFF

j_call: TRBJ2-2
d_call: -
clone_size: -
v_call: TRBV5-5
cdr3_nt: TGTGCCAGCAGCCTAGGATCCGGGGAGCTGTTTTTT
cdr3_aa: CASSLGSGELFF

j_call: TRBJ2-7
d_call: -
clone_size: -
v_call: TRBV7-7
cdr3_nt: TGTGCCAGCAGCCTAACGGACGGCTACGAGCAGTACTTC
cdr3_aa: CASSLTDGYEQYF

j_call: TRBJ2-2
d_call: -
clone_size: -
v_call: TRBV9
cdr3_nt: TGTGCCAGCAGCGTAGCTAAGGCTAGCTTTTTGACCAACACCGGGGAGCTGTTTTTT
cdr3_aa: CASSVAKASFLTNTGELFF

j_call: TRBJ2-3
d_call: -
clone_size: many
v_call: TRBV6-1
cdr3_nt: TGTGCCAGCAGTGCTTCCTCTGGGGCAGATACGCAGTATTTT
cdr3_aa: CASSASSGADTQYF

j_call: TRBJ2-2
d_call: -
clone_size: many
v_call: TRBV13
cdr3_nt: TGTGCCAGCAGCTTAGACCGCACGGGGCCCGGGGAGCTGTTTTTT
cdr3_aa: CASSLDRTGPGELFF

j_call: TRBJ1-5
d_call: -
clone_size: many
v_call: TRBV7-2
cdr3_nt: TGTGCCAGCAGCTTAAAAGGTGGCAATCAGCCCCAGCATTTT
cdr3_aa: CASSLKGGNQPQHF

j_call: TRBJ2-7
d_call: TRBD2
clone_size: few
v_call: TRBV7-2
cdr3_nt: TGTGCCAGCAGCAAGGGACTAGCGGGAGTGATCGAGCAGTACTTC
cdr3_aa: CASSKGLAGVIEQYF

j_call: TRBJ2-1
d_call: TRBD1
clone_size: many
v_call: TRBV15
cdr3_nt: TGTGCCACCAGCGACAGGGTGAACCCGGTCTCCTACAATGAGCAGTTCTTC
cdr3_aa: CATSDRVNPVSYNEQFF

j_call: TRBJ2-1
d_call: TRBD2
clone_size: many
v_call: TRBV19
cdr3_nt: TGTGCCAGTAGTAAAGGGAATAGCGGGAGGCATCAGTTCTTC
cdr3_aa: CASSKGNSGRHQFF

j_call: TRBJ2-7
d_call: -
clone_size: -
v_call: TRBV7-8
cdr3_nt: TGTGCCAGCAGCTTATTTCAAGGGCCCTCCTACGAGCAGTACTTC
cdr3_aa: CASSLFQGPSYEQYF

j_call: TRBJ1-6
d_call: -
clone_size: -
v_call: TRBV6-5
cdr3_nt: TGTGCCAGCAGTTATACAGACCTCTATAATTCACCCCTCCACTTT
cdr3_aa: CASSYTDLYNSPLHF

j_call: TRBJ2-3
d_call: -
clone_size: few
v_call: TRBV29-1
cdr3_nt: TGCAGCGTTGAAGTGATAGTCACAGATACGCAGTATTTT
cdr3_aa: CSVEVIVTDTQYF

j_call: TRBJ2-1
d_call: -
clone_size: -
v_call: TRBV12-3/TRBV12-4
cdr3_nt: TGTGCCAGCAGTTTAGGTCTAACGCCGTTCTTC
cdr3_aa: CASSLGLTPFF

j_call: TRBJ2-3
d_call: -
clone_size: many
v_call: TRBV5-1
cdr3_nt: TGCGCCAGCAGCTGGACAGACACAGATACGCAGTATTTT
cdr3_aa: CASSWTDTDTQYF

j_call: TRBJ2-3
d_call: -
clone_size: -
v_call: TRBV12-3/TRBV12-4
cdr3_nt: TGTGCCAGCAGTTGGGGAATGACAGATACGCAGTATTTT
cdr3_aa: CASSWGMTDTQYF

j_call: TRBJ2-1
d_call: -
clone_size: few
v_call: TRBV20-1
cdr3_nt: TGCAGTGCTAGACCTATCCAATCCTACAATGAGCAGTTCTTC
cdr3_aa: CSARPIQSYNEQFF

j_call: TRBJ2-1
d_call: -
clone_size: -
v_call: TRBV11-1
cdr3_nt: TGTGCCAGCAGCTTAGTTGAGAACCGGGGATACAATGAGCAGTTCTTC
cdr3_aa: CASSLVENRGYNEQFF

j_call: TRBJ2-7
d_call: TRBD1
clone_size: many
v_call: TRBV28
cdr3_nt: TGTGCCAGCATCCCAGGACAGGGATACGAGCAGTACTTC
cdr3_aa: CASIPGQGYEQYF

j_call: TRBJ1-5
d_call: -
clone_size: -
v_call: TRBV5-1
cdr3_nt: TGCGCCAGCAGCAAAAGGGGGGGATCCAATCAGCCCCAGCATTTT
cdr3_aa: CASSKRGGSNQPQHF

j_call: TRBJ2-5
d_call: -
clone_size: many
v_call: TRBV25-1
cdr3_nt: TGTGCCAGCAGTGCCCCCCGAGAGACCCAGTACTTC
cdr3_aa: CASSAPRETQYF